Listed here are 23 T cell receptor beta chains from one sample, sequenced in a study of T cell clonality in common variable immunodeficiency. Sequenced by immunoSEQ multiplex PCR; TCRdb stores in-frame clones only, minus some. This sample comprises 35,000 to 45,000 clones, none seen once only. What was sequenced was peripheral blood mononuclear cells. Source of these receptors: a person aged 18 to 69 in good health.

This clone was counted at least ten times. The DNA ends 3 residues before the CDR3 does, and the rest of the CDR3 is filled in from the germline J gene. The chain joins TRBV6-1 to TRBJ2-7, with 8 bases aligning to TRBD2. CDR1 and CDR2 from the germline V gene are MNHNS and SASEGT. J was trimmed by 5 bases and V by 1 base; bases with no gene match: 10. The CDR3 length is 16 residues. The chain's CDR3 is CASSEVTAGGSHEQYF. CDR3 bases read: TGTGCCAGCAGTGAAGTTACGGCGGGAGGCAGCCACGAG.

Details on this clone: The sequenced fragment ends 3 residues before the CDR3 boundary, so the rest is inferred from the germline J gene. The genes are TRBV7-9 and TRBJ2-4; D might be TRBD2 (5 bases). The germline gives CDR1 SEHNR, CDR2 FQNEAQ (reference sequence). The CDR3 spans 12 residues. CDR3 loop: CASSFGVDGQYF. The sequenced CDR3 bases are TGTGCCAGCAGCTTCGGGGTTGACGGT. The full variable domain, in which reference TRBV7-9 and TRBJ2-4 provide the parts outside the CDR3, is DTGVSQNPRHKITKRGQNVTFRCDPISEHNRLYWYRQTLGQGPEFLTYFQNEAQLEKSRLLSDRFSAERPKGSFSTLEIQRTEQGDSAMYLCASSFGVDGQYFGAGTRLSVL.

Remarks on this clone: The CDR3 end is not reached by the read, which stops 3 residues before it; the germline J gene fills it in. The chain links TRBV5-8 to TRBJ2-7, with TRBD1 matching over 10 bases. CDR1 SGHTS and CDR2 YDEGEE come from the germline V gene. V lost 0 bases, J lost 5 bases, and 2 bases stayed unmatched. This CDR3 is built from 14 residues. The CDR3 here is CASSLGTGGDEQYF. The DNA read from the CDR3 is TGTGCCAGCAGCTTGGGGACAGGGGGGGACGAG.

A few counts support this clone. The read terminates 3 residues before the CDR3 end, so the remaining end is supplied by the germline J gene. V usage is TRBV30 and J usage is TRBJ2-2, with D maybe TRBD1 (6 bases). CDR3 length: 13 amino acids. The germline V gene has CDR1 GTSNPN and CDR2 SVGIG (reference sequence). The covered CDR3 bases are TGTGCCTGGGGGGCAGGGGCGAATTCACCG. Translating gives CAWGAGANSP. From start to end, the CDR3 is CAWGAGANSPLFF.

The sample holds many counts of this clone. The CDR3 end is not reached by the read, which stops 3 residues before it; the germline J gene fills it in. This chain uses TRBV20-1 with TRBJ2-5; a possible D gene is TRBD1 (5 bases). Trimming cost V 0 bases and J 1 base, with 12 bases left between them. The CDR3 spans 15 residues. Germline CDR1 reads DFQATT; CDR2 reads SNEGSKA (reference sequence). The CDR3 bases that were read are TGCAGTGCTAGAGATAGGAGACAGATCCAAGAGACC. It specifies CSARDRRQIQET. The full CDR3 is CSARDRRQIQETQYF.

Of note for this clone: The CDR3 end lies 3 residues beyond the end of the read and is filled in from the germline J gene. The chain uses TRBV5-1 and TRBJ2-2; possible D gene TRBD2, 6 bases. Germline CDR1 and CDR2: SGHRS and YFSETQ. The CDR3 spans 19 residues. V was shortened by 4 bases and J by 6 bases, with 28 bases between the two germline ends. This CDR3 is CASSLIGSGAPGEPGELFF. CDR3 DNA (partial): TGCGCCAGCAGCCTCATAGGTAGCGGTGCCCCAGGAGAGCCCGGGGAG.

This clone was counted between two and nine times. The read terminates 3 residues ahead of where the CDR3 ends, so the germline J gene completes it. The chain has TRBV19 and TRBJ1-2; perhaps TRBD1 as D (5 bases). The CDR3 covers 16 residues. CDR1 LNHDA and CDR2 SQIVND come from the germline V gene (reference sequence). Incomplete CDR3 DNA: TGTGCCAGTAGTATAGCATACAGGATATTCACAGATACC. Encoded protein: CASSIAYRIFTDT. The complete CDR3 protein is CASSIAYRIFTDTYTF.

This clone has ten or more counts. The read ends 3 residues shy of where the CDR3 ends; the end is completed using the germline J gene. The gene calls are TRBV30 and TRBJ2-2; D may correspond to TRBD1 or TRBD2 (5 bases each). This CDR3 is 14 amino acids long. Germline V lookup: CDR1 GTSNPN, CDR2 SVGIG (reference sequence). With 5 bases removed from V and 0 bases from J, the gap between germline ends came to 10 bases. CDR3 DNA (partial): TGTGCCTGGGCCGAGGGGTCGAACACCGGGGAG. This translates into CAWAEGSNTGE. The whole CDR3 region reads CAWAEGSNTGELFF.

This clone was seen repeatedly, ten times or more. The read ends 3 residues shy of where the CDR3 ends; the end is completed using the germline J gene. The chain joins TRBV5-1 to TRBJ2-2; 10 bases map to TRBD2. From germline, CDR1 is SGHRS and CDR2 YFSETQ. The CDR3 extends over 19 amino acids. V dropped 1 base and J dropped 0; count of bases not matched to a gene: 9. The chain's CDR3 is CASSLPEVAGGPNTGELFF. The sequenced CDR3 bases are TGCGCCAGCAGCTTGCCCGAGGTAGCGGGGGGACCGAACACCGGGGAG.

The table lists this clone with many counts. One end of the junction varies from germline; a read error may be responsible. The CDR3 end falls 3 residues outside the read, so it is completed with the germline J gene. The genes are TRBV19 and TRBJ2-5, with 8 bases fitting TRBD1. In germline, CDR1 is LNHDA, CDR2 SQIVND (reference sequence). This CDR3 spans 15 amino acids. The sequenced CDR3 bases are TGTGCCAGTAGTCTAGACAGGGGTTCGACTGAGACC. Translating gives CASSLDRGSTET. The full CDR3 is CASSLDRGSTETQYF.

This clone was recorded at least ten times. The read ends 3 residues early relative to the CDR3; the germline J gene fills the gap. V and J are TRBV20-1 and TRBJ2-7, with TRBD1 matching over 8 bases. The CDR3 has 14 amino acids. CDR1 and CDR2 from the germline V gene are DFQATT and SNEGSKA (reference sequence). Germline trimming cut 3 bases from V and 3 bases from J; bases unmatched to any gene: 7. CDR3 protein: CSASRTGMGYEQYF. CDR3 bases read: TGCAGTGCTAGCCGGACAGGGATGGGCTACGAG.

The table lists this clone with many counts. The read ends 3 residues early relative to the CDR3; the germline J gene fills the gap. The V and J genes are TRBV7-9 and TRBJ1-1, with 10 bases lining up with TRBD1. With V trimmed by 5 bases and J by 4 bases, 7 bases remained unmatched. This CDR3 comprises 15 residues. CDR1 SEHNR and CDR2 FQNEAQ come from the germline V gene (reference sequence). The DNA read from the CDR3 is TGTGCCAGCAGCCCGACGACAGGGGGCATCACTGAA. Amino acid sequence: CASSPTTGGITE. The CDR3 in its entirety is CASSPTTGGITEAFF.

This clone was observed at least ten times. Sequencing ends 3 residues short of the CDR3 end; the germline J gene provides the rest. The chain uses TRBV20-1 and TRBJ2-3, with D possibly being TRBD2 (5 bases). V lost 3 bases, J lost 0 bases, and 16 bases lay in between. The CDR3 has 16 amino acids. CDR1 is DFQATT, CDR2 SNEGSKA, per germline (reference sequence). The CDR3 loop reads CSASPRGTASTDTQYF. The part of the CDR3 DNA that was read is TGCAGTGCTAGCCCTCGGGGTACCGCTAGCACAGATACG.

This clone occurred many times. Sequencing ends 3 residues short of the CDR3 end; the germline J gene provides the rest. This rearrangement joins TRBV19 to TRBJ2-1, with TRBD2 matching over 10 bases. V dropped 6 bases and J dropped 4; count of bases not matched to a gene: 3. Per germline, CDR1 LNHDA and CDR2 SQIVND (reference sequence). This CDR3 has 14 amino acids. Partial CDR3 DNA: TGTGCCAGTAGGGATAGCGGGGGGTACAATGAG. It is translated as CASRDSGGYNE. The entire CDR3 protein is CASRDSGGYNEQFF.

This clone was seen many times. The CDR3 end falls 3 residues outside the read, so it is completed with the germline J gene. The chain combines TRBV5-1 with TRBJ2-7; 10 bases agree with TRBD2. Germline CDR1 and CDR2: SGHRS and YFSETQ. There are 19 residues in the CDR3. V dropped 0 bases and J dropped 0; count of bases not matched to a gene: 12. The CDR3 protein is CASSLGAASGRANSYEQYF. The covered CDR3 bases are TGCGCCAGCAGCTTGGGGGCGGCCAGCGGGAGGGCCAACTCCTACGAG.

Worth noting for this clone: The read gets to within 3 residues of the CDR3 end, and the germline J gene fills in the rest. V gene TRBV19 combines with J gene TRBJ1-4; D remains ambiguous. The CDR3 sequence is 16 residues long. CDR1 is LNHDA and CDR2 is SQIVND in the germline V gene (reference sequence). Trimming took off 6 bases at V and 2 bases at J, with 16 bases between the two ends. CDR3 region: CASSLPRQATNEKLFF. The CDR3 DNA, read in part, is TGTGCCAGTAGCCTCCCCCGGCAGGCCACTAATGAAAAA.

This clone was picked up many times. Incomplete CDR3 DNA: TGTGCCAGCAGCCAACAGGGGGCATTGGGGACTGAA. Translating gives CASSQQGALGTE. The complete CDR3 reads CASSQQGALGTEAFF. This chain uses TRBV14 with TRBJ1-1; TRBD1 agrees at 8 bases. The CDR3 extends 3 residues past the end of the read, so its final part is completed from the germline J gene. The germline V gene has CDR1 SGHDN and CDR2 FVKESK. There are 15 residues in the CDR3. The V segment lost 2 bases and the J segment 5 bases; nucleotides outside the gene matches: 7. Full variable domain (missing parts from reference TRBV14 and TRBJ1-1): EAGVTQFPSHSVIEKGQTVTLRCDPISGHDNLYWYRRVMGKEIKFLLHFVKESKQDESGMPNNRFLAERTGGTYSTLKVQPAELEDSGVYFCASSQQGALGTEAFFGQGTRLTVV.

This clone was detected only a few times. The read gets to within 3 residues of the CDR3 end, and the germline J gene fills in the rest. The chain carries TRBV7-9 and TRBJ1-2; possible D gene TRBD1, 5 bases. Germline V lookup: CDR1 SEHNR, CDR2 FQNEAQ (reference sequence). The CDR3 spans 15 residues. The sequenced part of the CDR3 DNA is TGTGCCAGCAGCTTAGCTGAGGGACTAGCGATTGAC. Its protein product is CASSLAEGLAID. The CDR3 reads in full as CASSLAEGLAIDYTF.

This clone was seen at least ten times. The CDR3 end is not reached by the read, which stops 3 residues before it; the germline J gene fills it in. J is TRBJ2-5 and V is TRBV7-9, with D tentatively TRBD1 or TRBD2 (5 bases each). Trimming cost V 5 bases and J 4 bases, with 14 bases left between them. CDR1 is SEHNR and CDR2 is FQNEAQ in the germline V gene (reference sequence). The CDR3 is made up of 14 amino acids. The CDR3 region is CASSTGKGRETQYF. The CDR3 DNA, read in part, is TGTGCCAGCAGCACCGGGAAGGGGCGAGAGACC.

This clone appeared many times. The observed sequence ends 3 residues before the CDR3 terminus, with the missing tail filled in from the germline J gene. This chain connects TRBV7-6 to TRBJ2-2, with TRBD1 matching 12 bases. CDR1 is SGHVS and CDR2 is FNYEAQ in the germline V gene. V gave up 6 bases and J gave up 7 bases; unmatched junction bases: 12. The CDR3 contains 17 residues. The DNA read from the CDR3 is TGTGCCAGCAGTCCCCAGCCGGGACAGGGGGCATTCGGGGAG. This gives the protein CASSPQPGQGAFGE. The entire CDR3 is CASSPQPGQGAFGELFF.

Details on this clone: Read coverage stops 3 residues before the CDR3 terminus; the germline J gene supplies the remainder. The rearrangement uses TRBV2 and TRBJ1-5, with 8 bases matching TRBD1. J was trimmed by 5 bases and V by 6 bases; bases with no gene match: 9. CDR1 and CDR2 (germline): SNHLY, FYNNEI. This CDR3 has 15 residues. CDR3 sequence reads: CASRNDRGVHQPQHF. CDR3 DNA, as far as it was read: TGTGCCAGCAGAAACGACAGGGGTGTCCATCAGCCC.

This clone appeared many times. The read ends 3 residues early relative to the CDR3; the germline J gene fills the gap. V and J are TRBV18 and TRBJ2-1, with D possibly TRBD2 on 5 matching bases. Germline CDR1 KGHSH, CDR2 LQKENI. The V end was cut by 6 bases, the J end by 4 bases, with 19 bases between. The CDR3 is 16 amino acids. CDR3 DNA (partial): TGTGCCAGCTCCCCGGGCACGAGTGCGGGTTACAATGAG. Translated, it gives CASSPGTSAGYNE. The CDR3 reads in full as CASSPGTSAGYNEQFF.

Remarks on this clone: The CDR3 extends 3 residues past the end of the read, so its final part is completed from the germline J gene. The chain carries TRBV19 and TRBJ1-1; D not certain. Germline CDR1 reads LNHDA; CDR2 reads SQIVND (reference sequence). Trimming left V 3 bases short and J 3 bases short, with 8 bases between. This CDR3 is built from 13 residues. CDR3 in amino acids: CASSIGGYTEAFF. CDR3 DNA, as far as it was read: TGTGCCAGTAGTATTGGCGGGTACACTGAA.